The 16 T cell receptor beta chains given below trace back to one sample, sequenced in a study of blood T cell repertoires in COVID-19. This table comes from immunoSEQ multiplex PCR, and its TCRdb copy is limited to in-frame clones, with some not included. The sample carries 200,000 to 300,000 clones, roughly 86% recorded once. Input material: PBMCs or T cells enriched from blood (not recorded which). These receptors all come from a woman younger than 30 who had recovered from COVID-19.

The CDR3 DNA reads as TGTGCCAGCAGCCAACAGAGCGGAATTAACTACGAGCAGTACTTC. Its protein is CASSQQSGINYEQYF. The rearrangement joins TRBV3-1 (or the pseudogene TRBV3-2) to TRBJ2-7; tentatively, D is TRBD2 (5 bases). The length of the CDR3 is 15 residues. V lost 2 bases, J lost 3 bases, and 14 bases lay in between. Germline values: CDR1 LGHDT, CDR2 YNNKEL (reference sequence).

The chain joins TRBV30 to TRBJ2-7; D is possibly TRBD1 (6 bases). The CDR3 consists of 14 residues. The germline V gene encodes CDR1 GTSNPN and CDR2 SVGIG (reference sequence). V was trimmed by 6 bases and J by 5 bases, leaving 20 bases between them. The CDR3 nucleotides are TGTGCCTGCATAGAACAGGGTCTCTCACACGAGCAGTACTTC. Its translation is CACIEQGLSHEQYF.

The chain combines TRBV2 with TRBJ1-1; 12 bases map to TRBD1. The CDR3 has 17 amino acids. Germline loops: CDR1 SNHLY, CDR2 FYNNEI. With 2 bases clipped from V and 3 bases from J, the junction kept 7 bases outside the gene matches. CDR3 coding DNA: TGTGCCAGCAGTGAATGGGACAGGGGGCATAGGGACACTGAAGCTTTCTTT. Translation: CASSEWDRGHRDTEAFF. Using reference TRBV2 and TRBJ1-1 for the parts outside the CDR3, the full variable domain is EPEVTQTPSHQVTQMGQEVILRCVPISNHLYFYWYRQILGQKVEFLVSFYNNEISEKSEIFDDQFSVERPDGSNFTLKIRSTKLEDSAMYFCASSEWDRGHRDTEAFFGQGTRLTVV.

The CDR3 DNA reads as TGTGCCAGCTCATCCAGGGGGGAACTGCATACGCAGTATTTT. Protein: CASSSRGELHTQYF. This chain links TRBV18 with TRBJ2-3; possible D gene TRBD1, 7 bases. Germline CDR1 is KGHSH and CDR2 is LQKENI. Trimming removed 5 bases at V and 7 bases at J, with 16 bases between. The CDR3 length is 14 residues.

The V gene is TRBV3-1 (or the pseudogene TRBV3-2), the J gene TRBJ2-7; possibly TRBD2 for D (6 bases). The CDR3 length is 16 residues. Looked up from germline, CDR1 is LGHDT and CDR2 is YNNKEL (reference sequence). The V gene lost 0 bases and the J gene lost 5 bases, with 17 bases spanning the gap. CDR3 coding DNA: TGTGCCAGCAGCCAAGAAACCCCGGGGACTCAGCACGAGCAGTACTTC. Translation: CASSQETPGTQHEQYF.

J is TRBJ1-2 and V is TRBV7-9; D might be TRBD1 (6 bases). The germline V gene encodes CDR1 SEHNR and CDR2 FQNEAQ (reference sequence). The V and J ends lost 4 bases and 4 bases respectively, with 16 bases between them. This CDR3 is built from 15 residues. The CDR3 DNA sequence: TGTGCCAGCAGCTCCACAGGGAAAGCGAGCTATGGCTACACCTTC. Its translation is CASSSTGKASYGYTF.

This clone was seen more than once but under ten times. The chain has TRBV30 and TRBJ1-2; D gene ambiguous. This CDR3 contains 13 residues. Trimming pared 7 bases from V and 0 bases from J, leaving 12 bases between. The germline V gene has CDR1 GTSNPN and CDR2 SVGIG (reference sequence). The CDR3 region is CASSGGANYGYTF. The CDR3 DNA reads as TGTGCCTCCTCCGGAGGAGCTAACTATGGCTACACCTTC.

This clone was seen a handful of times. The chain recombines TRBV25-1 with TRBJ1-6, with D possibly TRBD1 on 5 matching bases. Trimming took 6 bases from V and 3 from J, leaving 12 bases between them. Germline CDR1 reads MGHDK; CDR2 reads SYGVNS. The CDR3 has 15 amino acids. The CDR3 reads CASSPPGGYNSPLHF. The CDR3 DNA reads TGTGCCAGCAGCCCCCCGGGGGGCTATAATTCACCCCTCCACTTT.

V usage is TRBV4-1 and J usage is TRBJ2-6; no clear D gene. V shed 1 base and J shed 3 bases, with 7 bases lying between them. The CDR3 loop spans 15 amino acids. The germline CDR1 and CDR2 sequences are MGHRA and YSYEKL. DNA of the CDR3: TGCGCCAGCAGCCAAGCCGGTATTGGGGCCAACGTCCTGACTTTC. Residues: CASSQAGIGANVLTF.

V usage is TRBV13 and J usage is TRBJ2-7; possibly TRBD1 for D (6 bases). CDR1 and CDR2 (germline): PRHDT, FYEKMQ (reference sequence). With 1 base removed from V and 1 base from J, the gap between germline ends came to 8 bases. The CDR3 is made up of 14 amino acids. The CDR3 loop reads CASSLDRGSYEQYF. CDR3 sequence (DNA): TGTGCCAGCAGCTTAGATAGGGGGTCCTACGAGCAGTACTTC.

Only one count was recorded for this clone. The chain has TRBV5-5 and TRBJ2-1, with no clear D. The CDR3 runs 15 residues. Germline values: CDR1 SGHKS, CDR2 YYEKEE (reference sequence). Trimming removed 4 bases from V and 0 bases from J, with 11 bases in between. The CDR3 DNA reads TGTGCCAGCAGCCTCCCGGAGAGCTCCTACAATGAGCAGTTCTTC. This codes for CASSLPESSYNEQFF. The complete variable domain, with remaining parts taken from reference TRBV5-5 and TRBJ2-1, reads DAGVTQSPTHLIKTRGQQVTLRCSPISGHKSVSWYQQVLGQGPQFIFQYYEKEERGRGNFPDRFSARQFPNYSSELNVNALLLGDSALYLCASSLPESSYNEQFFGPGTRLTVL.

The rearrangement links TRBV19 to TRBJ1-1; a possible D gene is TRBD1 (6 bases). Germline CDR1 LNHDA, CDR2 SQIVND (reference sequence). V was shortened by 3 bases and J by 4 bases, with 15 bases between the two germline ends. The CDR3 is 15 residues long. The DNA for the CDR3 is TGTGCCAGTAGTATGGGCAGGGGTGGTGGCACTGAAGCTTTCTTT. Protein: CASSMGRGGGTEAFF.

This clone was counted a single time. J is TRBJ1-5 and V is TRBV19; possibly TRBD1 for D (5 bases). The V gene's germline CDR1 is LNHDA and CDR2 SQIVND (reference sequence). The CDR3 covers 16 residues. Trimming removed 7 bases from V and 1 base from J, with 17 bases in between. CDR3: CASKWAGVGSNQPQHF. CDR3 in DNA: TGTGCCAGTAAATGGGCGGGGGTTGGGAGCAATCAGCCCCAGCATTTT.

Here the CDR3 reads CASSFPGTGRYEQYF. In DNA form, the CDR3 reads TGTGCCAGCAGCTTCCCCGGGACAGGCCGATACGAGCAGTACTTC. The chain uses TRBV5-4 and TRBJ2-7; 8 bases agree with TRBD1. Germline V CDR1 and CDR2: SGHNT, YYREEE (reference sequence). The junction had 8 bases not matched to a gene; V was cut back by 2 bases and J by 4 bases. This CDR3 spans 15 amino acids.

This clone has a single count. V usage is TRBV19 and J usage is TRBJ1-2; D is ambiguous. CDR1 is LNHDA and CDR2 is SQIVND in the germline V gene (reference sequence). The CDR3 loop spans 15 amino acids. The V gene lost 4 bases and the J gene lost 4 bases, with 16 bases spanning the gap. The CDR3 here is CASSTRNSGSYGYTF. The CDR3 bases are TGTGCCAGTAGTACCCGGAACAGCGGCTCCTATGGCTACACCTTC. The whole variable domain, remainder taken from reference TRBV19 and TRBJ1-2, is DGGITQSPKYLFRKEGQNVTLSCEQNLNHDAMYWYRQDPGQGLRLIYYSQIVNDFQKGDIAEGYSVSREKKESFPLTVTSAQKNPTAFYLCASSTRNSGSYGYTFGSGTRLTVV.

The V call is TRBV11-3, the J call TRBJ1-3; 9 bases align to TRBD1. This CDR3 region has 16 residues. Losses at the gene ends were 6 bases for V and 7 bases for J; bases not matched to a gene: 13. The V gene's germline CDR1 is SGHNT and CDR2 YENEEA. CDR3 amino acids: CASRETSGTGSNTIYF. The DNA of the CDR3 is TGTGCCAGCAGAGAAACCTCCGGGACAGGGAGTAACACCATATATTTT.